Below are 20 T cell receptor beta chains sequenced from a single sample in a study of spatial heterogeneity in lung cancer. Findings and limits, study-wide: Higher tumor mutation counts went along with higher counts of expanded intratumoral alpha and beta TCRs.

For these TCRs, the target antigens are not known. Time point given: sample taken at primary tumor resection. TCRdb processed the 5' RACE reads anew with MiXCR; each CDR3 protein has one entry. Here the sample spans about 4,000 distinct CDR3 sequences, over 9% being singletons. Sequenced material: lung tumor tissue, taken at surgery. These receptors were obtained from a male donor with early-stage non-small cell lung cancer.

A remark on this clonotype: A much larger clone lies a single base off, so this may be a read error. The V gene is TRBV20-1, the J gene TRBJ2-7, with D uncertain. The CDR3 is made up of 12 amino acids. CDR1 and CDR2 from the germline V gene are DFQATT and SNEGSKA (reference sequence). The CDR3 DNA is TGCAGAATGGACGTAGAACTTTACGAGCAGTACTTC. Its translation is CRMDVELYEQYF.

This clonotype was seen at least ten times. The CDR3 loop reads CASTPQANTGELFF. The DNA for the CDR3 is TGTGCCAGCACCCCTCAAGCGAACACCGGGGAGCTGTTTTTT. The chain links TRBV12-3 or TRBV12-4 to TRBJ2-2; D unclear. The CDR3 has 14 amino acids. Trimming stripped 7 bases from V and 0 bases from J, with 9 bases between.

This clonotype was picked up a small number of times. V and J are TRBV15 and TRBJ2-3; 7 nucleotides agree with TRBD1. CDR3 length: 16 residues. Germline loops: CDR1 LNHNV, CDR2 YYDKDF (reference sequence). The J segment lost 1 base and the V segment lost 1 base, leaving 5 bases of the junction unmatched. Here the CDR3 reads CATSRGGQAGTDTQYF. As DNA, the CDR3 is TGTGCCACCAGCAGAGGCGGACAGGCTGGCACAGATACGCAGTATTTT.

In its sample, this clonotype is large. The gene calls are TRBV4-3 and TRBJ1-2, with a possible D match to TRBD1 (6 bases). Germline CDR1 reads LGHNA; CDR2 reads YSLEER. This CDR3 region has 13 residues. With 0 bases removed from V and 4 bases from J, the gap between germline ends came to 6 bases. The CDR3 here is CASSQDRGYGYTF. CDR3 bases: TGCGCCAGCAGCCAAGACAGGGGCTATGGCTACACCTTC.

This clonotype counts as large (0.1 to 1%). The V and J genes are TRBV5-1 and TRBJ2-3; perhaps TRBD2 as D (6 bases). The V and J ends lost 4 bases and 5 bases respectively, with 14 bases between them. CDR1 SGHRS and CDR2 YFSETQ come from the germline V gene. This CDR3 comprises 14 residues. Written as DNA, the CDR3 is TGCGCCAGCAGCGCCCGACTAGGGGTAGATACGCAGTATTTT. As protein: CASSARLGVDTQYF. The whole variable domain, filled in from reference TRBV5-1 and TRBJ2-3, reads KAGVTQTPRYLIKTRGQQVTLSCSPISGHRSVSWYQQTPGQGLQFLFEYFSETQRNKGNFPGRFSGRQFSNSRSEMNVSTLELGDSALYLCASSARLGVDTQYFGPGTRLTVL.

Judged by abundance, this clonotype is medium-sized. This chain links TRBV12-3 or TRBV12-4 with TRBJ1-1, with D possibly matching TRBD1 (5 bases). This CDR3 is 12 amino acids long. V lost 5 bases to trimming and J lost 6 bases, with 10 bases between them. The CDR3 protein is CASSSGTAEAFF. Written as DNA, the CDR3 is TGTGCCAGCAGTAGCGGGACGGCTGAAGCTTTCTTT.

This clonotype was found a few times. The V and J genes are TRBV21-1 and TRBJ1-5; the DNA was not used to check the table's D call, TRBD1. TRBV21-1 is designated a pseudogene. This CDR3 contains 20 residues. CDR3 in DNA: TGTGCCAGCAGCAAAGGCCCCCCAGGGGAGGCCTTCAAAGGCAATCAGCCCCAGCATTTT. This codes for CASSKGPPGEAFKGNQPQHF.

At least ten counts were recorded for this clonotype. The V and J genes are TRBV6-6 and TRBJ2-1; 11 nucleotides line up with TRBD2. CDR1 and CDR2 from the germline V gene are MNHNY and SVGAGI (reference sequence). The length of the CDR3 is 15 residues. Germline trimming cut 5 bases from V and 4 bases from J; bases unmatched to any gene: 4. Here the CDR3 DNA reads TGTGCCAGCAGTGACGGGACTAGCGGTTACAATGAGCAGTTCTTC. It translates to CASSDGTSGYNEQFF.

Relative to its sample, this clonotype is medium-sized. V gene TRBV7-9 combines with J gene TRBJ1-1; perhaps TRBD1 as D (5 bases). Trimming shortened V by 0 bases and J by 1 base, and 6 bases separated the two germline ends. CDR3 length: 14 residues. Looked up from germline, CDR1 is SEHNR and CDR2 is FQNEAQ (reference sequence). The CDR3 sequence is CASSLARANTEAFF. CDR3 DNA: TGTGCCAGCAGCTTAGCCAGGGCGAACACTGAAGCTTTCTTT.

This clonotype appeared many times. This sequence joins TRBV5-1 and TRBJ2-5, with 10 bases aligning to TRBD1. Germline CDR1 reads SGHRS; CDR2 reads YFSETQ. The CDR3 has 15 residues. The V gene end was trimmed by 3 bases and the J gene end by 5 bases; junction bases not matched to a gene: 7. This CDR3 is CASSWRQGAGETQYF. CDR3 DNA sequence: TGCGCCAGCAGCTGGAGACAGGGGGCAGGGGAGACCCAGTACTTC.

This clonotype is judged medium-sized. The chain has TRBV7-8 and TRBJ2-5, with a tentative D call TRBD1 (5 bases). V dropped 5 bases and J dropped 5 bases, with 6 bases sitting between them. Germline CDR1 reads SGHVS; CDR2 reads FQNEAQ. The CDR3 contains 11 residues. The CDR3 DNA is TGTGCCAGCAGCCCAGGGGAGACCCAGTACTTC. Its protein product is CASSPGETQYF.

The CDR3 DNA sequence: TGCAGCGTTACAGGGGCGGCCGGCGAGCAGTACTTC. Amino acid sequence: CSVTGAAGEQYF. The V call is TRBV29-1, the J call TRBJ2-7; 7 bases match TRBD1. The CDR3 has 12 residues. After removal of 5 bases from V and 6 bases from J, the junction contained 7 bases not matched to a gene. Germline values: CDR1 SQVTM, CDR2 ANQGSEA.

This clonotype was seen many times. The chain is built from TRBV18 and TRBJ2-5, with a tentative D call TRBD1 (5 bases). CDR1 is KGHSH and CDR2 is LQKENI in the germline V gene. The V end lost 1 base, the J end lost 5 bases, and 8 bases lay between the germline ends. This CDR3 is 13 amino acids long. The CDR3 bases are TGTGCCAGCTCACCACAAGGGGTTGAGACCCAGTACTTC. It codes for CASSPQGVETQYF.

This clonotype is judged medium-sized. The rearrangement links TRBV7-2 to TRBJ2-1; the D gene is possibly TRBD1 (6 bases). The CDR3 runs to 15 residues. The V and J ends lost 5 bases and 10 bases respectively, with 21 bases between them. Germline CDR1 SGHTA, CDR2 FQGNSA. The chain's CDR3 is CASSRGNLVGTEQFF. The CDR3 DNA is TGTGCCAGCAGCCGTGGTAATTTGGTTGGGACAGAGCAGTTCTTC.

This clonotype is medium-sized (0.01 to 0.1%) within its sample. V and J are TRBV7-2 and TRBJ1-1; D gene unclear. Trimming cost V 1 base and J 1 base, with 16 bases left between them. The CDR3 consists of 17 residues. Germline V lookup: CDR1 SGHTA, CDR2 FQGNSA. CDR3 residues: CASSLGRGKIPNTEAFF. The CDR3 nucleotides read TGTGCCAGCAGCTTAGGGCGAGGGAAGATTCCGAACACTGAAGCTTTCTTT.

At least ten counts were recorded for this clonotype. The CDR3 DNA is TGTGCCAGCAGCTTAGCGCGTGAGGGAGCCCCCAACTACTTC. Its translation is CASSLAREGAPNYF. The chain has TRBV7-9 and TRBJ2-7; tentatively, D is TRBD2 (5 bases). The CDR3 totals 14 residues. V was shortened by 0 bases and J by 13 bases, with 19 bases between the two germline ends. Germline lookup yields CDR1 SEHNR and CDR2 FQNEAQ (reference sequence).

This clonotype is medium-sized in the sample. This rearrangement joins TRBV7-9 to TRBJ2-5, with TRBD1 identical over 8 bases. The CDR3 length is 15 residues. Per the germline V gene, CDR1 is SEHNR and CDR2 is FQNEAQ (reference sequence). The trim removed 5 bases at V and 1 base at J, leaving 6 bases unmatched. The CDR3 region has the DNA TGTGCCAGCAGCCCGGTGACAGGGGTCCAAGAGACCCAGTACTTC. As protein: CASSPVTGVQETQYF.

Only a few counts were recorded for this clonotype. CDR3 bases: TGTGCCAGCAGCTTCGGACAGGCAGATACGCAGTATTTT. Translating it yields CASSFGQADTQYF. The chain couples TRBV11-2 to TRBJ2-3; TRBD1 aligns across 7 bases. V trimming: 3 bases; J trimming: 4 bases; junction bases outside the gene matches: 1. The CDR3 has 13 residues. The germline gives CDR1 SGHAT, CDR2 FQNNGV.

This clonotype is medium-sized by share. CDR3 sequence reads: CAISEGAVNEQYF. In nucleotides, the CDR3 is TGTGCCATCAGTGAGGGAGCAGTTAACGAGCAGTACTTC. The chain couples TRBV10-3 to TRBJ2-7; no reliable D call. Deletions cut 2 bases from V and 5 bases from J, with 10 bases between. Germline lookup yields CDR1 ENHRY and CDR2 SYGVKD. The length of the CDR3 is 13 residues.

This clonotype appeared many times. The chain carries TRBV11-1 and TRBJ1-5; no clear D. The V end was cut by 5 bases, the J end by 3 bases, with 8 bases between. Germline V lookup: CDR1 SGHAT, CDR2 FQDESV (reference sequence). This CDR3 has 13 residues. The CDR3 is CASSLRPNQPQHF. The CDR3 DNA follows: TGTGCCAGCAGCCTCAGACCCAATCAGCCCCAGCATTTT.